This T cell receptor beta chain was captured by sequencing in a study of blood T cell repertoires in COVID-19. Across the whole study: Collection of acute and convalescent COVID-19 samples took place in the United States, Italy and Spain. Sample material is recorded as cDNA or gDNA derived from T cells, B-cell-depleted T cells, or PBMCs.

The germline gives CDR1 SQVTM, CDR2 ANQGSEA. Trimming removed 4 bases at V and 4 bases at J, with 7 bases between. CDR3 length: 11 amino acids. Source study methods: Nucleated cell counts were estimated from reference gene primer amplification. Assay: immunoSEQ multiplex PCR; the TCRdb copy retains only in-frame clones and omits some. V, J and clone size are taken as reported in that table, and D and trimming were inferred from the DNA itself. In the table there are 85,000 to 130,000 clones, 76% of which are singletons. Seattle patients were enrolled while actively infected and followed longitudinally.

Sequenced sample: peripheral blood. J is TRBJ1-2 and V is TRBV29-1; D gene ambiguous. The sequence was collected from a man older than 75 with COVID-19, enrolled during active disease. DNA of the CDR3: TGCAGCGTTGTGGGCGTCTATGGCTACACCTTC. Its translation: CSVVGVYGYTF. Full variable domain (rest looked up from reference TRBV29-1 and TRBJ1-2): SAVISQKPSRDICQRGTSLTIQCQVDSQVTMMFWYRQQPGQSLTLIATANQGSEATYESGFVIDKFPISRPNLTFSTLTVSNMSPEDSSIYLCSVVGVYGYTFGSGTRLTVV.